There are a few counts of the clone carrying this T cell receptor beta chain. Its cognate antigen is unknown. These data come from a study of regulatory T cells in long-lasting Graves disease. Findings and caveats of the study: Persistent Graves' patients showed less TCR diversity than newly diagnosed ones.

Building of the TCR beta libraries involved iRepertoire HTBI primers and Arm-PCR of CDR3 regions. TCRdb analysed the multiplex PCR reads with MiXCR anew, one entry per CDR3 protein. The profile shows roughly 440,000 distinct CDR3 sequences, about 15% of them singletons. Noted time point: newly diagnosed GD, antithyroid drugs for less than 3 months. The authors made the TCR library using RNA they extracted from PBMCs. This CDR3 is built from 14 residues. The germline gives CDR1 MNHEY, CDR2 SMNVEV (reference sequence). V shed 6 bases and J shed 1 base, with 12 bases lying between them. These data also formed part of another study, on T cells in Graves' hyperthyroidism and ophthalmopathy. From that report: Reasons for excluding patients were uncontrolled infection, other autoimmune disease, pregnancy or lactation. The primer set for the first-round RT-PCR of the TCR CDR3 was HTBI.

The J gene is TRBJ1-1, the V gene TRBV27; D uncertain. The receptor was isolated from a woman between 18 and 29 years old with Graves disease. The sequencing here drew on peripheral blood mononuclear cells (PBMCs), taken at new diagnosis, from a patient treated with antithyroid drugs. CDR3 sequence (DNA): TGTGCCAGCAGGTTTGAGCAGACGAACACTGAAGCTTTCTTT. Protein product: CASRFEQTNTEAFF.